This T cell receptor beta chain was recorded in a study of regulatory T cells in long-lasting Graves disease. The study, taken as a whole, reports: Few sampled subjects may have lowered accuracy. Gene preferences differed: TRBV28, TRBJ1-2, TRBJ2-5 in persistent cases. Persistent patients shared more public clonotypes (approximately 2,900) than new patients (approximately 970).

Regarding time point: newly diagnosed GD, antithyroid drugs for less than 3 months. From PBMCs, RNA was extracted and then used to make the TCR library. A note on this clonotype: The antigen is undetermined.

Arm-PCR of CDR3 regions and iRepertoire HTBI primers were the basis on which TCR beta libraries were built. TCRdb re-derived calls from the multiplex PCR reads in MiXCR, one entry per CDR3 protein. The repertoire consists of more than 400,000 distinct CDR3 sequences, with about a sixth occurring once and the leading ten covering about 10%. J was trimmed by 0 bases and V by 2 bases; bases with no gene match: 8. The CDR3 is made up of 19 amino acids. Germline loops: CDR1 MNHEY, CDR2 SMNVEV (reference sequence). The data also belong to a second study, concerning T cells in Graves' hyperthyroidism and ophthalmopathy. As that study records: Blood shared most expanded thyroid clonotypes above 0.001.

The chain recombines TRBV27 with TRBJ2-1, with 12 bases aligning to TRBD2. The sequenced sample was peripheral blood mononuclear cells (PBMCs), obtained at new diagnosis, from a patient treated with antithyroid drugs. This receptor was identified in a woman aged 30 to 39 with Graves disease. The CDR3 reads CASSLLLAGGESSYNEQFF. The CDR3 region has the DNA TGTGCCAGCAGTTTACTCCTAGCGGGAGGGGAAAGCTCCTACAATGAGCAGTTCTTC.